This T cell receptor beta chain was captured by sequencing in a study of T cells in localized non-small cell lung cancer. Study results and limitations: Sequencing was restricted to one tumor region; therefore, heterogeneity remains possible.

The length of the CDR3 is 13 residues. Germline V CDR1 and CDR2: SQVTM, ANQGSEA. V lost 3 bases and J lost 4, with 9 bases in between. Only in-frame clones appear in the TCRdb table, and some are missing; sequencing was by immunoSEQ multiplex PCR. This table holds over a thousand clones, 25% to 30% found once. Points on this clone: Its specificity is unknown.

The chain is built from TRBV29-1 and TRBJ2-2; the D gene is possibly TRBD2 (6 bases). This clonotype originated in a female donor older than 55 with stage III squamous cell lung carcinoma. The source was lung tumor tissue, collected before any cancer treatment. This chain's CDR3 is CSVDQGGTGELFF. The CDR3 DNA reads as TGCAGCGTTGACCAGGGAGGCACCGGGGAGCTGTTTTTT.